The 3 T cell receptor beta chains given below trace back to one sample, sequenced in a study of blood T cells in healthy people across ages (dated by TCRdb to between 2014 and 2017). Library method: 5' RACE. The listed sequencing device is Illumina HiSeq 2500. The second PCR ran for about 6 to 11 cycles and used a J-beta primer mix along with a sample-barcoded 5' primer. TCRdb reran the public reads through fastp at Q25 and MiXCR, keeping productive beta chains. Each record represents a unique CDR3 protein, reported with the most common genes and DNA among its rows. Within this sample are 1,500,000 or so distinct CDR3 sequences, with roughly 60% of them counted one time only. The biggest ten clones account for 6.7% of the sample. The sequencing sample was made of blood. The receptors were gathered from a man aged 18 to 30 in good health.

In its sample, this clonotype was seen a few times. J is TRBJ2-7 and V is TRBV20-1, with TRBD1 matching 7 bases. The CDR3 runs to 15 residues. Germline V gene sequence: CDR1 DFQATT, CDR2 SNEGSKA (reference sequence). J lost 0 bases, V lost 1 base, and 6 bases had no gene match. The CDR3 DNA is TGCAGTGCTAGAGTCCGGGACAGTGTCTCCTACGAGCAGTACTTC. This translates into CSARVRDSVSYEQYF.

The CDR3 region is CASNDRGRGETQYF. In DNA, the CDR3 is TGTGCCAGCAACGATCGGGGGAGGGGAGAGACCCAGTACTTC. V is TRBV3-1 and J is TRBJ2-5; TRBD2 agrees at 7 bases. This CDR3 is built from 14 residues. Germline assignment: CDR1 LGHDT and CDR2 YNNKEL (reference sequence). Germline trimming cut 7 bases from V and 4 bases from J; bases unmatched to any gene: 9.

This clonotype was counted a few times. The chain combines TRBV20-1 with TRBJ2-7; TRBD1 is a possible D gene (5 bases). The V and J ends lost 8 bases and 6 bases respectively, with 14 bases between them. The CDR3 is made up of 11 amino acids. Germline V gives CDR1 DFQATT, CDR2 SNEGSKA (reference sequence). The CDR3 spells CSINQGIEQYF. In nucleotides, the CDR3 is TGCAGTATTAATCAGGGTATCGAGCAGTACTTC.